The rows below give T cell receptor beta chains drawn from one sample of a study of blood T cell repertoires in COVID-19. Using immunoSEQ multiplex PCR, the repertoire was profiled, and TCRdb retains in-frame clones only, with some absent. The sample shows more than 55,000 clones, approximately 90% of them seen only once. Input material: peripheral blood. All receptors come from a woman aged 60-75 years with COVID-19, enrolled during active disease. CDR3s include the opening cysteine and the closing phenylalanine or tryptophan. D genes are given only for firm matches. Size values are once, few and many counts, or a class for expanded clones, and some rows have none.

d_gene	j_gene	v_gene	abundance	CDR3nt	CDR3aa
NA	TRBJ1-2	TRBV2	once	TGTGCCAGCAGTGAAGCGAACCGCGGTGGCTACACCTTC	CASSEANRGGYTF
TRBD1	TRBJ1-5	TRBV18	NA	TGTGCCAGCTCACCAACAGGGGGCAATCAGCCCCAGCATTTT	CASSPTGGNQPQHF
TRBD2	TRBJ2-7	TRBV7-2	few	TGTGCCAGCAGCGCGTCACTAGCGGGAGCCTACGAGCAGTACTTC	CASSASLAGAYEQYF
TRBD2	TRBJ2-5	TRBV6-1	NA	TGTGCCAGCAGTGAACTAGCGGGAGGGCCAGAGACCCAGTACTTC	CASSELAGGPETQYF
NA	TRBJ2-7	TRBV6-5	NA	TGTGCCAGCAGTTACCTTCTAGCTCAAGGGGGCGAGCAGTACTTC	CASSYLLAQGGEQYF
TRBD1	TRBJ1-1	TRBV19	NA	TGTGCCAGTAGTATCTATATAGGGGACAGCACGGAAGCTTTCTTT	CASSIYIGDSTEAFF
NA	TRBJ1-3	TRBV6-5	NA	TGTGCCAGCAGTTACTCGAAACGAGACACCATATATTTT	CASSYSKRDTIYF
TRBD1	TRBJ2-2	TRBV24-1	NA	TGTGCCACCAGTGCTATAGGCCGGGACAGGGGCACCGGGGAGCTGTTTTTT	CATSAIGRDRGTGELFF
NA	TRBJ2-7	TRBV29-1	NA	TGCAGCGTATCGGGAGTTCAGTACGAGCAGTACTTC	CSVSGVQYEQYF
TRBD2	TRBJ2-1	TRBV7-2	NA	TGTGCCAGCAGCTTAGATGCGGGAGGGTTACGGGAGCAGTTCTTC	CASSLDAGGLREQFF
TRBD2	TRBJ2-3	TRBV27	NA	TGTGCCAGCAGTCCCCTAAGCCCCACGGCGGGAGGAACAGATACGCAGTATTTT	CASSPLSPTAGGTDTQYF
NA	TRBJ1-5	TRBV19	NA	TGTGCCAGTGGGTGGGGCTGGAATCAGCCCCAGCATTTT	CASGWGWNQPQHF
TRBD1	TRBJ1-2	TRBV5-1	NA	TGCGCCAGCAGCTTCGAACAGGGGCCTGGTGGCTACACCTTC	CASSFEQGPGGYTF
NA	TRBJ1-4	TRBV4-2	NA	TGTGCCAGCAGCCAAGCCGCGGAAAAACTGTTTTTT	CASSQAAEKLFF
TRBD1	TRBJ1-3	TRBV6-5	NA	TGTGCCAGCAGACAGGGGGTATCAGGAAACACCATATATTTT	CASRQGVSGNTIYF
NA	TRBJ2-1	TRBV5-1	NA	TGCGCCAGCAGCCGATCCCTAACTACCTCCTACAATGAGCAGTTCTTC	CASSRSLTTSYNEQFF
TRBD2	TRBJ2-2	TRBV7-2	NA	TGTGCCAGCAGCTTGGCCTTAGCGGGAGGACCCACCGGGGAGCTGTTTTTT	CASSLALAGGPTGELFF
TRBD1	TRBJ1-6	TRBV6-5	NA	TGTGCCAGCAGGGACGGACAGGGCGCTAATTCACCCCTCCACTTT	CASRDGQGANSPLHF
NA	TRBJ1-5	TRBV5-5	NA	TGTGCCAGCAGCTTGTGGCGGGACCAGCCCCAGCATTTT	CASSLWRDQPQHF
TRBD2	TRBJ2-2	TRBV19	once	TGTGCCAGTAGTAGACGGAGGAGCGGGATGAACACCGGGGAGCTGTTTTTT	CASSRRRSGMNTGELFF
NA	TRBJ2-3	TRBV7-2	NA	TGTGCCAGCAGCTTTGTAGGGGATCTCACAGATACGCAGTATTTT	CASSFVGDLTDTQYF
NA	TRBJ2-3	TRBV5-8	NA	TGTGCCAGCAGCTTATCCTCTAGCACAGATACGCAGTATTTT	CASSLSSSTDTQYF
NA	TRBJ1-4	TRBV30	NA	TGTGCCTGGAGTGTTCGGACAGACGAAAAACTGTTTTTT	CAWSVRTDEKLFF
NA	TRBJ1-6	TRBV6-4	NA	TGTGCCAGCAGACAGGGTTCGGAAAATTCACCCCTCCACTTT	CASRQGSENSPLHF
TRBD1	TRBJ2-1	TRBV6-6	NA	TGTGCCAGCAGGGACAGGGGGCCTCAATACAATGAGCAGTTCTTC	CASRDRGPQYNEQFF
TRBD2	TRBJ2-1	TRBV10-3	few	TGTGCCATCAGTGAGAGAGGGACTAGCGGATACAATGAGCAGTTCTTC	CAISERGTSGYNEQFF
NA	TRBJ1-1	TRBV4-3	NA	TGCGCCAGCAGCCAAGATTCCGGCCGCGGAGGGAGGGCTTTCTTT	CASSQDSGRGGRAFF
TRBD1	TRBJ2-2	TRBV19	NA	TGTGCCAGTAGTATCGCCGGGACAGCGAACACCGGGGAGCTGTTTTTT	CASSIAGTANTGELFF
NA	TRBJ2-3	TRBV13	NA	TGTGCCAGCAGCTTAGGTCTCGATACGCAGTATTTT	CASSLGLDTQYF
NA	TRBJ1-2	TRBV11-1	NA	TGTGCCAGCAGCTCAGGGAGGAATTCATTTAACTATGGCTACACCTTC	CASSSGRNSFNYGYTF
TRBD2	TRBJ2-1	TRBV11-2	NA	TGTGCCAGCAGCCCTACCGGGACTAGCGGGAGGGATGAGCAGTTCTTC	CASSPTGTSGRDEQFF
TRBD1	TRBJ1-3	TRBV6-6	NA	TGTGCCAGCAGTAAGGGACAGGGACTCTTCGGAAACACCATATATTTT	CASSKGQGLFGNTIYF
NA	TRBJ1-5	TRBV5-4	NA	TGTGCCAGCAGCTTGATGGGGGCCGGTCAGCCCCAGCATTTT	CASSLMGAGQPQHF
TRBD1	TRBJ2-3	TRBV29-1	NA	TGCAGCGTTCGGGACAGGGGGTTAACAGATACGCAGTATTTT	CSVRDRGLTDTQYF
NA	TRBJ1-2	TRBV7-9	once	TGTGCCAGCAGCTTTTATGGTTCTAGAAAGGGCTACACCTTC	CASSFYGSRKGYTF
NA	TRBJ2-2	TRBV19	NA	TGTGCCAGTAGAGACTCAACACGGACTGGCGCCGACGGGGAGCTGTTTTTT	CASRDSTRTGADGELFF
TRBD2	TRBJ2-3	TRBV19	NA	TGTGCCAGTAGTATACCCGTCCCGTCGGGAGCGGGGGGTACGCAGTATTTT	CASSIPVPSGAGGTQYF
TRBD2	TRBJ2-1	TRBV28	NA	TGTGCCAGCAGTGCGAGGGGTAGCGGGAGGTTCCATGAGCAGTTCTTC	CASSARGSGRFHEQFF
NA	TRBJ1-6	TRBV15	NA	TGTGCCACCAGCAGCCCCGGGTCTTATAATTCACCCCTCCACTTT	CATSSPGSYNSPLHF
NA	TRBJ2-7	TRBV2	NA	TGTGCCAGCCAAGTGGAGGGTTGGCGCGAGCAGTACTTC	CASQVEGWREQYF
TRBD1	TRBJ1-5	TRBV27	NA	TGTGCCAGCAGCCCGACAGGGGGCTTCGGTCAGCCCCAGCATTTT	CASSPTGGFGQPQHF
NA	TRBJ1-2	TRBV5-1	NA	TGCGCCAGCAGCTTAGAGGGCAGGAACTATGGCTACACCTTC	CASSLEGRNYGYTF
TRBD1	TRBJ2-1	TRBV11-2	NA	TGTGCCAGCAGCCCGATACAGGGGTGGAATGAGCAGTTCTTC	CASSPIQGWNEQFF
NA	TRBJ2-1	TRBV4-3	NA	TGCGCCAGCAGCCAACTTAGCGGAGTCTCCTACAATGAGCAGTTCTTC	CASSQLSGVSYNEQFF
NA	TRBJ1-2	TRBV6-5	NA	TGTGCCAGCAGTCGGGACACCCTCGATGGCTACACCTTC	CASSRDTLDGYTF
NA	TRBJ2-3	TRBV7-9	NA	TGTGCCAGCAGCTTAAGCGGGCAAAGCACAGATACGCAGTATTTT	CASSLSGQSTDTQYF
NA	TRBJ1-6	TRBV30	once	TGTGCCTGGAATCACTATAATTCACCCCTCCACTTT	CAWNHYNSPLHF
NA	TRBJ1-4	TRBV3-1/TRBV3-2	NA	TGTGCCAGCAGACTTCTTGGGGCGGCTAATGAAAAACTGTTTTTT	CASRLLGAANEKLFF
NA	TRBJ2-1	TRBV11-2	NA	TGTGCCAGCAGCTTAGAAACTAGCTCCGAGCAGTTCTTC	CASSLETSSEQFF
TRBD2	TRBJ2-1	TRBV7-9	NA	TGTGCCAGCAGCCTTACTAGCGGGGTCAATGAGCAGTTCTTC	CASSLTSGVNEQFF
TRBD1	TRBJ2-7	TRBV5-6	NA	TGTGCCAGCAGCTTGCGGGACAGGGACTCCTACGAGCAGTACTTC	CASSLRDRDSYEQYF
NA	TRBJ1-4	TRBV7-9	NA	TGTGCCAGCAGCGACAGGTCCTCGGAAGGTGAAAAACTGTTTTTT	CASSDRSSEGEKLFF
NA	TRBJ2-7	TRBV9	NA	TGTGCCAGCAGCGTAGAAGTCGGGGGTCCCTACGAGCAGTACTTC	CASSVEVGGPYEQYF
TRBD1	TRBJ2-5	TRBV9	NA	TGTGCCAGCAGCGCGACAGGGGAGGAGACCCAGTACTTC	CASSATGEETQYF
TRBD1	TRBJ1-2	TRBV6-5	NA	TGTGCCAGCAGTTACTCGATAATAGGACAGGCTGGGGGCTACACCTTC	CASSYSIIGQAGGYTF
NA	TRBJ2-5	TRBV25-1	NA	TGTGCCAGCAGTGAAACGGGAAAAGGGTGGGCCCAGTACTTC	CASSETGKGWAQYF
NA	TRBJ2-7	TRBV11-3	NA	TGTGCCAGCAGCCCTAGTAGCGAGCAGTACTTC	CASSPSSEQYF